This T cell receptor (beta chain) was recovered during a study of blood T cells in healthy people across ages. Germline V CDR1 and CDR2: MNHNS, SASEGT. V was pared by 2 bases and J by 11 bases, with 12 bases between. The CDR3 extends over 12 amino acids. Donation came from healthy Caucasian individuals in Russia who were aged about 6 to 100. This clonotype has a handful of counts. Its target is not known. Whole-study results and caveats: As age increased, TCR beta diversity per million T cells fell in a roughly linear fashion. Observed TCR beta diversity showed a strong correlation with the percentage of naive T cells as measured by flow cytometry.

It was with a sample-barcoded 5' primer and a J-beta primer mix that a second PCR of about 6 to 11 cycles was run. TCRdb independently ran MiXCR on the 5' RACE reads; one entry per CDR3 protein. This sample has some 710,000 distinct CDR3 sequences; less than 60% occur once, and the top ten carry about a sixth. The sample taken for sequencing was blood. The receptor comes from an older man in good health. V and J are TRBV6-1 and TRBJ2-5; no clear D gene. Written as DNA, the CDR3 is TGTGCCAGCAGTGAACTTGTTTATGAGCAGTACTTC. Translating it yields CASSELVYEQYF.